This T cell receptor (beta chain) was retrieved from a study of blood T cell repertoires in COVID-19. Generated by immunoSEQ multiplex PCR, the TCRdb table keeps only in-frame clones and is missing some. The table has about 330,000 clones, 85% seen once. The CDR3 contains 15 residues. Germline values: CDR1 SGDLS, CDR2 YYNGEE. The ends lost 0 bases at V and 8 bases at J; junction bases unmatched: 5. This clonotype originated in a human donor in a cohort sampled during active COVID-19. The chain couples TRBV9 to TRBJ1-2; TRBD1 matches 12 bases. Sequenced: peripheral blood. The CDR3 spells CASSVVGQGATGYTF. CDR3 bases: TGTGCCAGCAGCGTAGTGGGACAGGGGGCGACGGGCTACACCTTC. Full variable domain (remainder filled in from reference TRBV9 and TRBJ1-2): DSGVTQTPKHLITATGQRVTLRCSPRSGDLSVYWYQQSLDQGLQFLIQYYNGEERAKGNILERFSAQQFPDLHSELNLSSLELGDSALYFCASSVVGQGATGYTFGSGTRLTVV.